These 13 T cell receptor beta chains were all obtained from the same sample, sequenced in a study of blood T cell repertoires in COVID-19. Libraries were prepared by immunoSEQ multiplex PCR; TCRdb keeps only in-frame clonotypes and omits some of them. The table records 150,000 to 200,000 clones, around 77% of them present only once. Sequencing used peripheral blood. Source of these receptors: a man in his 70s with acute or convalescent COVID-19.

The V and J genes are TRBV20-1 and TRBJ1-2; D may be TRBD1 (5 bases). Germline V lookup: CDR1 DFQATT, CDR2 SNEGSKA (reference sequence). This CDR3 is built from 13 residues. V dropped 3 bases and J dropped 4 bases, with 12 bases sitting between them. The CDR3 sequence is CSASPGPSYGYTF. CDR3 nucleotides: TGCAGTGCTAGTCCAGGGCCCTCCTATGGCTACACCTTC.

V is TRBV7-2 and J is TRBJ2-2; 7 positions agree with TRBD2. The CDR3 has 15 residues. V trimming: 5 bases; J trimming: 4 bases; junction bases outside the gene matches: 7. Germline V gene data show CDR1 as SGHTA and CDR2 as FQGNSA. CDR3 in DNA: TGTGCCAGCAGCCAAGGACTAGTAACCACCGGGGAGCTGTTTTTT. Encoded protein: CASSQGLVTTGELFF. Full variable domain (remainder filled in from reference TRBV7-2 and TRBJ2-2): GAGVSQSPSNKVTEKGKDVELRCDPISGHTALYWYRQSLGQGLEFLIYFQGNSAPDKSGLPSDRFSAERTGGSVSTLTIQRTQQEDSAVYLCASSQGLVTTGELFFGEGSRLTVL.

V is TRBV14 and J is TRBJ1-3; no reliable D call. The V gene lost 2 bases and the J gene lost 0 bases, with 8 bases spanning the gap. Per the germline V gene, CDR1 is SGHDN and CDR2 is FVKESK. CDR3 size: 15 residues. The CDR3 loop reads CASSQSGYSGNTIYF. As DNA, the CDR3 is TGTGCCAGCAGCCAATCAGGCTACTCTGGAAACACCATATATTTT.

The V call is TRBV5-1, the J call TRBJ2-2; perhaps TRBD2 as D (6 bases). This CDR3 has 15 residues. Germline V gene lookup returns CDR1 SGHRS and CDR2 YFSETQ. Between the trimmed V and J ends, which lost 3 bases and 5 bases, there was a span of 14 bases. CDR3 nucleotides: TGCGCCAGCAGCTCCGGGACTCTCTCTACCGGGGAGCTGTTTTTT. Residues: CASSSGTLSTGELFF.

In nucleotides, the CDR3 is TGTGCCAGTAGGACAGGGGGCGCGGGCACCGGGGAGCTGTTTTTT. Amino acid sequence: CASRTGGAGTGELFF. The chain couples TRBV19 to TRBJ2-2; 10 bases match TRBD1. The CDR3 has 15 amino acids. J was trimmed by 4 bases and V by 6 bases; bases with no gene match: 5. From germline, CDR1 is LNHDA and CDR2 SQIVND (reference sequence).

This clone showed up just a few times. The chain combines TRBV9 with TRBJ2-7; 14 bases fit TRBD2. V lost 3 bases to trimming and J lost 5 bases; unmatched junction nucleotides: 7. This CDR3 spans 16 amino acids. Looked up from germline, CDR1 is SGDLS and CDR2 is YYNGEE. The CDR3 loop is CASSAPGTSGSNEQYF. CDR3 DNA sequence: TGTGCCAGCAGCGCACCCGGGACTAGCGGGAGTAACGAGCAGTACTTC.

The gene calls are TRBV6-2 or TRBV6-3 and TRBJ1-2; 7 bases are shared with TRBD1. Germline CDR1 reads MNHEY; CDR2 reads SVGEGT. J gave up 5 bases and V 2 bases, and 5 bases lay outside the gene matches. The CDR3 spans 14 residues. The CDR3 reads CASSYATGKYGYTF. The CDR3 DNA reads TGTGCCAGCAGTTACGCGACAGGGAAGTATGGCTACACCTTC.

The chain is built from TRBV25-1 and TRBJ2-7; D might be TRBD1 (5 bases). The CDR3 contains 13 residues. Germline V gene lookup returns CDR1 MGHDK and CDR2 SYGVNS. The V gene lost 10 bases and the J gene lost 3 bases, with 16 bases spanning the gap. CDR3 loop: CATVTDNIYEQYF. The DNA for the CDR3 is TGTGCCACCGTGACAGATAATATCTACGAGCAGTACTTC.

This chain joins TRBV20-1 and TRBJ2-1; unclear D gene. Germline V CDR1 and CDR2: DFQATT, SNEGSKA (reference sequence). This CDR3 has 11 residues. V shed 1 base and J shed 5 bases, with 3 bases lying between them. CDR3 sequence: CSARADNEQFF. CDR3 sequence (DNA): TGCAGTGCTAGAGCGGACAATGAGCAGTTCTTC.

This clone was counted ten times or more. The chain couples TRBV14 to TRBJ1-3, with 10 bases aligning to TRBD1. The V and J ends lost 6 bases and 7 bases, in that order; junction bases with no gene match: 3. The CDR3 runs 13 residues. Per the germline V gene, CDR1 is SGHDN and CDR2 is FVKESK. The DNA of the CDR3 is TGTGCCAGCAGTCTGGACAGGGGGAACACCATATATTTT. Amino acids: CASSLDRGNTIYF.

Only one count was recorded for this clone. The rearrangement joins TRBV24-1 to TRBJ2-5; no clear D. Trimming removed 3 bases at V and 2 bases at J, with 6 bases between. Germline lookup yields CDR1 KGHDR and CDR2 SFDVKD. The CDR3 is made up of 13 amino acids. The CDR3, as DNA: TGTGCCACCAGTGATGGCAGTCAAGAGACCCAGTACTTC. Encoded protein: CATSDGSQETQYF.

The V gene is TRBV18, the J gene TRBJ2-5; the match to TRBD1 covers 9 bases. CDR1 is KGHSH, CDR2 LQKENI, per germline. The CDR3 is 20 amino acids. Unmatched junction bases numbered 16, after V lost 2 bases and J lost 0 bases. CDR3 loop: CASSPIPMGQGMGYQETQYF. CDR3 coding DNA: TGTGCCAGCTCACCAATTCCTATGGGACAGGGAATGGGGTACCAAGAGACCCAGTACTTC.

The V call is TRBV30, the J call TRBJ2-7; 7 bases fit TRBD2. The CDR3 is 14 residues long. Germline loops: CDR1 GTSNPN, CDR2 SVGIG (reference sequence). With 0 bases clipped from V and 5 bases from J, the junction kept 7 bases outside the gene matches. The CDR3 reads CAWSVGGSRHEQYF. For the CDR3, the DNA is TGTGCCTGGAGTGTAGGCGGGAGTCGCCACGAGCAGTACTTC.